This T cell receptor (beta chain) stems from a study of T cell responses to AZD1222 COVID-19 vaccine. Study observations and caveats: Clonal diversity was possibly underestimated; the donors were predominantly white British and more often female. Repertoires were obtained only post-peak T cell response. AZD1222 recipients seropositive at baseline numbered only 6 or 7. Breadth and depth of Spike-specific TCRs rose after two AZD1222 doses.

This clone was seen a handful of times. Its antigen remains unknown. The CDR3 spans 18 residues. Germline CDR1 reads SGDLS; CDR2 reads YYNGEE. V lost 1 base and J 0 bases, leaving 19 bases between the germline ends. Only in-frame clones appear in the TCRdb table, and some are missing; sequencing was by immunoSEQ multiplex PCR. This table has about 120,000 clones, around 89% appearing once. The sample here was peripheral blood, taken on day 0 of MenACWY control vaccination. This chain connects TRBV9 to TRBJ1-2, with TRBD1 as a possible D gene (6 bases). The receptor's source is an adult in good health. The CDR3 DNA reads TGTGCCAGCAGCGTAACCACTTTGGGGGGGCTTTCTAACTATGGCTACACCTTC. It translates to CASSVTTLGGLSNYGYTF.